Shown below are 9 T cell receptor beta chains from a single sample sequenced in a study of control samples from healthy donors and cancer patients (TCRdb year 2020). The library came from the immunoSEQ multiplex PCR assay. Entries here come from immuneACCESS through TCRdb and include only in-frame sequences with V and J called. Some clones fail to appear in such tables; in the studies checked, an unresolved V gene covers under half of the shortfall, and the cause of the remainder is unknown. The sample has about 160,000 clones on record, roughly 89% of them singletons. The ten largest clones add up to about 12% of the sample. The specimen sequenced was blood. Receptors originate from a man aged 25 to 40 in good health.

This clone was seen only once. The chain combines TRBV6-5 with TRBJ2-7; D not resolved. V was shortened by 4 bases and J by 0 bases, with 7 bases between the two germline ends. Germline loops: CDR1 MNHEY, CDR2 SVGAGI. The CDR3 runs 13 residues. The CDR3 nucleotides are TGTGCCAGCAGTTCGAGGAGCTCCTACGAGCAGTACTTC. It translates to CASSSRSSYEQYF.

The V call is TRBV5-8, the J call TRBJ1-2; 7 positions match TRBD1. CDR3 size: 16 residues. Germline V lookup: CDR1 SGHTS, CDR2 YDEGEE. V gave up 3 bases and J gave up 2 bases; unmatched junction bases: 10. This CDR3 is CASSWGQPVWNYGYTF. CDR3 in DNA: TGTGCCAGCAGCTGGGGACAGCCCGTATGGAACTATGGCTACACCTTC.

This sequence joins TRBV29-1 and TRBJ1-4; tentatively, D is TRBD1 (6 bases). There are 14 residues in the CDR3. V was shortened by 8 bases and J by 2 bases, with 15 bases between the two germline ends. Germline loops: CDR1 SQVTM, CDR2 ANQGSEA. CDR3 sequence: CSYKTGQTNEKLFF. The CDR3 region has the DNA TGCAGCTATAAGACAGGACAGACTAATGAAAAACTGTTTTTT. The entire variable domain, with the rest obtained from reference TRBV29-1 and TRBJ1-4, is as follows: SAVISQKPSRDICQRGTSLTIQCQVDSQVTMMFWYRQQPGQSLTLIATANQGSEATYESGFVIDKFPISRPNLTFSTLTVSNMSPEDSSIYLCSYKTGQTNEKLFFGSGTQLSVL.

V gene TRBV5-8 combines with J gene TRBJ1-3, with D uncertain. This CDR3 region has 15 residues. V gave up 1 base and J gave up 2 bases, with 10 bases separating them. From germline, CDR1 is SGHTS and CDR2 YDEGEE. CDR3 sequence (DNA): TGTGCCAGCAGCTTGTTGCGGACCCCTGGAAACACCATATATTTT. It encodes CASSLLRTPGNTIYF.

The chain combines TRBV6-5 with TRBJ2-5; 7 bases are a match to TRBD1. This CDR3 has 14 residues. Germline V gene sequence: CDR1 MNHEY, CDR2 SVGAGI. V shed 7 bases, J shed 5 bases, and the junction held 10 bases outside the gene matches. The CDR3 loop reads CASTNLGGRETQYF. CDR3 nucleotides: TGTGCCAGCACCAATCTAGGGGGCCGCGAGACCCAGTACTTC.

The genes are TRBV2 and TRBJ1-5; 7 nucleotides agree with TRBD1. Trimming removed 3 bases from V and 0 bases from J; junction bases left unmatched: 11. The CDR3 extends over 18 amino acids. Germline V gene data show CDR1 as SNHLY and CDR2 as FYNNEI. In nucleotides, the CDR3 is TGTGCCAGCAGTGAGGGACAGCGTCGACTTTATAGCAATCAGCCCCAGCATTTT. Translated: CASSEGQRRLYSNQPQHF.

The chain is built from TRBV3-1 (or the pseudogene TRBV3-2) and TRBJ2-2; D possibly corresponds to TRBD1 (5 bases). V lost 5 bases and J lost 5, with 15 bases in between. Germline loops: CDR1 LGHDT, CDR2 YNNKEL (reference sequence). CDR3 size: 15 residues. The CDR3 nucleotides read TGTGCCAGCAGCTACAGGATTCCTTCGACCGGGGAGCTGTTTTTT. It translates to CASSYRIPSTGELFF.

The genes are TRBV6-5 and TRBJ1-3; a possible D gene is TRBD1 (5 bases). Germline V gives CDR1 MNHEY, CDR2 SVGAGI. The CDR3 sequence is 15 residues long. V was trimmed by 7 bases and J by 3 bases, leaving 16 bases between them. CDR3 sequence reads: CASTQGKENGNTIYF. CDR3 coding DNA: TGTGCCAGCACCCAGGGAAAAGAGAATGGAAACACCATATATTTT.

Here the CDR3 DNA reads TGTGCCAGCAGCGGGTGGGCGACAGGGGATGGCATTCAGTACTTC. The encoded protein is CASSGWATGDGIQYF. The chain is built from TRBV28 and TRBJ2-4; 8 bases fit TRBD1. CDR1 and CDR2 from the germline V gene are MDHEN and SYDVKM. The V segment lost 6 bases and the J segment 9 bases; nucleotides outside the gene matches: 13. The length of the CDR3 is 15 residues.